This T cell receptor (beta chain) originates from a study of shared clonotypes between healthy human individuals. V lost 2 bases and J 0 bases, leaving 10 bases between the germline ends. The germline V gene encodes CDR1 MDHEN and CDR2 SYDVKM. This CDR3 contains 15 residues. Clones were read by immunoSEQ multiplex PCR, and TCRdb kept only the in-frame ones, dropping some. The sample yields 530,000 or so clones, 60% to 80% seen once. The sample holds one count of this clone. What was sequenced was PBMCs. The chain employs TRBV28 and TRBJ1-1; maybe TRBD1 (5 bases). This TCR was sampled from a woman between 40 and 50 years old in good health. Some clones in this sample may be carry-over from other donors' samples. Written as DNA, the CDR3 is TGTGCCAGCAGTTTAATTGAGGGGATGAACACTGAAGCTTTCTTT. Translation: CASSLIEGMNTEAFF.